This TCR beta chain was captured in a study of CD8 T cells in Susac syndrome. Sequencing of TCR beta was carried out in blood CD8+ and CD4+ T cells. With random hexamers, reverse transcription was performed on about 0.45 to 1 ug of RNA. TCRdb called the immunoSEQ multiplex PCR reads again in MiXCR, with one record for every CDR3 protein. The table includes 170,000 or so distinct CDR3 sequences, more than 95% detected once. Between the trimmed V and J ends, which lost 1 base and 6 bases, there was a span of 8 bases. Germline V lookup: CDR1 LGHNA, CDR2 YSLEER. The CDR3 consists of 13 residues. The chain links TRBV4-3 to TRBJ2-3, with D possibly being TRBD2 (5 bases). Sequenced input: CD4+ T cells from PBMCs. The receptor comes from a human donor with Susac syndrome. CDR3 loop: CASSQGPGDTQYF. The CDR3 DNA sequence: TGCGCCAGCAGCCAAGGGCCGGGGGATACGCAGTATTTT.